The clone carrying this TCR beta chain was counted a few times. What it recognizes is unknown. These data belong to a study of response to subunit inactivated influenza vaccine. Whole-study findings and limits: Authors proposed each seasonal influenza vaccination draws in few new T cells.

V lost 4 bases, J lost 2 bases, and 7 bases stayed unmatched. Germline CDR1 is SGHRS and CDR2 is YFSETQ. This CDR3 spans 16 amino acids. TCRdb reprocessed the RT-PCR reads with MiXCR, giving one entry per CDR3 protein. The sample shows some 500,000 distinct CDR3 sequences, approximately 16% of them seen only once. The clonotype was recovered from a man aged 50-75 years who received an inactivated influenza vaccine. Sequenced material: CD4+ T cells sorted from PBMCs, taken less than 30 months after vaccination. The chain combines TRBV5-1 with TRBJ2-5; 11 bases map to TRBD2. The DNA for the CDR3 is TGCGCCAGCAGCCTGGGGACTAGCGGAGCACAAGAGACCCAGTACTTC. Protein sequence: CASSLGTSGAQETQYF.